The clone carrying this TCR beta chain was recorded a few times. TCRdb passed the 5' RACE reads through MiXCR, listing each CDR3 protein once. The data show about 75,000 distinct CDR3 sequences, around 7% seen once. The data were taken from a study of T cells after yellow fever vaccination. The CDR3 is 15 residues long. Per germline, CDR1 SEHNR and CDR2 FQNEAQ (reference sequence). V was trimmed by 2 bases and J by 0 bases, leaving 11 bases between them. V gene TRBV7-9 combines with J gene TRBJ2-7; D is undetermined. The sequence was obtained from a man between 18 and 29 years old who received the YFV17D yellow fever vaccine. The material was CD8+ T cells sorted from PBMCs, obtained 9 to 10 days after the first yellow fever vaccination. This CDR3 reads CASSLLGRSSYEQYF. CDR3 coding DNA: TGTGCCAGCAGCTTACTCGGGCGCAGCTCCTACGAGCAGTACTTC. The full variable domain, in which reference TRBV7-9 and TRBJ2-7 provide the parts outside the CDR3, is DTGVSQNPRHKITKRGQNVTFRCDPISEHNRLYWYRQTLGQGPEFLTYFQNEAQLEKSRLLSDRFSAERPKGSFSTLEIQRTEQGDSAMYLCASSLLGRSSYEQYFGPGTRLTVT.